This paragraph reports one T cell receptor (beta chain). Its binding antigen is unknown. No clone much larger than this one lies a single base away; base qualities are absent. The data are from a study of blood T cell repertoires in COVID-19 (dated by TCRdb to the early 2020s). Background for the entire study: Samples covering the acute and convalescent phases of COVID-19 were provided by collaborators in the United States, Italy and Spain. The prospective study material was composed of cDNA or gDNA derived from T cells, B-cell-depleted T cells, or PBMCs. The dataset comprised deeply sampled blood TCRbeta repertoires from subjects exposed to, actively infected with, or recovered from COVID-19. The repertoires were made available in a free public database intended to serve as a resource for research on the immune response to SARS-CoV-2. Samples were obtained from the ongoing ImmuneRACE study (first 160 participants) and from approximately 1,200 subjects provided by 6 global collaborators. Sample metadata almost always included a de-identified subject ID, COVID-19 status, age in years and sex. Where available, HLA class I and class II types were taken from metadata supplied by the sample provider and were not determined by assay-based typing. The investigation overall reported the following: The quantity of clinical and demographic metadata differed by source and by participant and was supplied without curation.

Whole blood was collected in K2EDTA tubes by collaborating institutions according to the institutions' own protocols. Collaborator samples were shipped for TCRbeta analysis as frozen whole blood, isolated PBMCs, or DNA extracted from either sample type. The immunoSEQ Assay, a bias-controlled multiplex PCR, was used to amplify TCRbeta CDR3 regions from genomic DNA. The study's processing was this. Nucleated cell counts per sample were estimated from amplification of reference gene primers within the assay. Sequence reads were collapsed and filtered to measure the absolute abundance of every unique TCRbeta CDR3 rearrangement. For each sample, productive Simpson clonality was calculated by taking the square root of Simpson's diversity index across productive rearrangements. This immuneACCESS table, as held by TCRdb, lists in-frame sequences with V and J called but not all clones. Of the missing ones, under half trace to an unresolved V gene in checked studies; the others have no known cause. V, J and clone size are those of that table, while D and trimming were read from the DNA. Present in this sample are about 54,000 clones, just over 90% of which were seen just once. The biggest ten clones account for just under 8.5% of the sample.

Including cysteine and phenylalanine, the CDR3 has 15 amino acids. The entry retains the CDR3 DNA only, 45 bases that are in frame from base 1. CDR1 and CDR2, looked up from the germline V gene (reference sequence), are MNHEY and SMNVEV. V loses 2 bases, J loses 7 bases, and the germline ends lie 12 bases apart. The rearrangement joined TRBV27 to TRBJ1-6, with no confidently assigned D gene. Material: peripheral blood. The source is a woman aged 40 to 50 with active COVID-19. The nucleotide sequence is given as TGTGCCAGCAGTTTAGTAGTGGGCGGGAATTCACCCCTCCACTTT. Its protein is CASSLVVGGNSPLHF.